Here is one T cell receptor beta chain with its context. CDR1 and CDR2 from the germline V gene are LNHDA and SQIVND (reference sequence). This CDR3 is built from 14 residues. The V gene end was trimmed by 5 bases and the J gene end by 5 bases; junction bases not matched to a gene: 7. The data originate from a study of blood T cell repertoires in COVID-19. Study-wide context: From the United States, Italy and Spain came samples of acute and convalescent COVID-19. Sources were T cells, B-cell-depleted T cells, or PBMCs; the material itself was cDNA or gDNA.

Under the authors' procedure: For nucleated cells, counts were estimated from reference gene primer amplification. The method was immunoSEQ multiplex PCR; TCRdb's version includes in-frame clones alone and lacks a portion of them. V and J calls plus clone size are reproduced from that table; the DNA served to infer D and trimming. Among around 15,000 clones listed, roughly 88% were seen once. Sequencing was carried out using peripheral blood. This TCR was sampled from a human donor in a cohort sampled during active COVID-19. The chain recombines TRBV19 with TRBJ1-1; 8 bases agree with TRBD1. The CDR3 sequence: CASSRDRGWTEAFF. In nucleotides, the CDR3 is TGTGCCAGTAGTCGAGACAGGGGATGGACTGAAGCTTTCTTT.